This T cell receptor (beta chain) is drawn from a study of response to subunit inactivated influenza vaccine. Study-level findings and limits: Each seasonal influenza vaccination recruits few new T cells, the authors suggested.

As to this clonotype: Its antigen is unknown.

TCRdb re-called the RT-PCR reads with MiXCR, one entry per CDR3 protein. Among around 750,000 distinct CDR3 sequences listed, less than 25% were seen once. The CDR3 is 15 amino acids. Germline-derived CDR1 and CDR2 are SGHTA and FQGNSA. Trimming took 4 bases from V and 7 from J, leaving 17 bases between them. This clonotype was sampled from a man aged 50-59 years who received an inactivated influenza vaccine. Sequenced here: PBMCs from blood, sampled around 5 days after vaccination. V gene TRBV7-2 combines with J gene TRBJ2-1, with TRBD2 as a possible D gene (5 bases). CDR3: CASSSGLHPINEQFF. CDR3 DNA sequence: TGTGCCAGCAGCTCCGGACTTCACCCAATAAATGAGCAGTTCTTC.